Presented here are 19 T cell receptor beta chains from one specimen sequenced in a study of T cell responses to AZD1222 COVID-19 vaccine. Assay: immunoSEQ multiplex PCR; the TCRdb copy retains only in-frame clones and omits some. The sample lists 170,000 or so clones, 75% to 90% occurring once. The sample consisted of peripheral blood, taken on day 0 of AZD1222 vaccination. All receptors derive from an adult in good health.

The V gene is TRBV6-1, the J gene TRBJ1-1; weak D call: TRBD1 (5 bases). Germline CDR1 is MNHNS and CDR2 is SASEGT. This CDR3 region has 16 residues. V was cut by 2 bases and J by 3 bases, with 16 bases left in between. Here the CDR3 reads CASSEQDTPSYTEAFF. The CDR3 region has the DNA TGTGCCAGCAGTGAACAGGACACCCCATCATACACTGAAGCTTTCTTT.

V usage is TRBV30 and J usage is TRBJ1-2, with D uncertain. From germline, CDR1 is GTSNPN and CDR2 SVGIG (reference sequence). This CDR3 is built from 13 residues. The germline V and J ends were trimmed by 3 bases and 8 bases, with 16 bases remaining between them. CDR3 sequence: CAWSPTRGSGYTF. Here the CDR3 DNA reads TGTGCCTGGAGCCCGACGCGGGGTAGCGGCTACACCTTC.

The J gene is TRBJ1-4, the V gene TRBV27; D perhaps matches TRBD1 (6 bases). Trimming took 5 bases from V and 7 from J, leaving 20 bases between them. The CDR3 is 16 residues long. Looked up from germline, CDR1 is MNHEY and CDR2 is SMNVEV (reference sequence). Written as DNA, the CDR3 is TGTGCCAGCAGTCTGGGGGGGCGTGGTGGTGGTGAAAAACTGTTTTTT. Amino acid sequence: CASSLGGRGGGEKLFF.

The V gene is TRBV27, the J gene TRBJ2-7, with 11 positions matching TRBD1. The CDR3 is made up of 15 amino acids. The ends lost 4 bases at V and 1 base at J; junction bases unmatched: 3. The germline V gene has CDR1 MNHEY and CDR2 SMNVEV (reference sequence). CDR3 in DNA: TGTGCCAGCAGTTGGGGACAGGGGGTATCCTACGAGCAGTACTTC. Protein: CASSWGQGVSYEQYF.

The gene calls are TRBV19 and TRBJ1-1; D unclear. The CDR3 has 13 amino acids. Trimming stripped 4 bases from V and 8 bases from J, with 14 bases between. CDR1 and CDR2 (germline): LNHDA, SQIVND (reference sequence). The CDR3 coding sequence is TGTGCCAGTAGTAGCCAGCGATTGACAGAAGCTTTCTTT. This sequence encodes CASSSQRLTEAFF.

The chain uses TRBV5-4 and TRBJ2-2, with TRBD1 matching over 7 bases. CDR3 size: 15 residues. CDR1 is SGHNT, CDR2 YYREEE, per germline (reference sequence). J gave up 6 bases and V 4 bases, and 9 bases lay outside the gene matches. The DNA of the CDR3 is TGTGCCAGCAGCCTAAGGGACAGCTTCGCCGGGGAGCTGTTTTTT. Residues: CASSLRDSFAGELFF.

This rearrangement joins TRBV5-1 to TRBJ2-3; D unclear. V dropped 2 bases and J dropped 0 bases, with 13 bases sitting between them. This CDR3 contains 16 residues. Germline assignment: CDR1 SGHRS and CDR2 YFSETQ. The CDR3 sequence: CASSLPIADSTDTQYF. In DNA form, the CDR3 reads TGCGCCAGCAGCTTACCAATAGCTGATAGCACAGATACGCAGTATTTT. The full variable domain, with the rest looked up from reference TRBV5-1 and TRBJ2-3, is KAGVTQTPRYLIKTRGQQVTLSCSPISGHRSVSWYQQTPGQGLQFLFEYFSETQRNKGNFPGRFSGRQFSNSRSEMNVSTLELGDSALYLCASSLPIADSTDTQYFGPGTRLTVL.

This clone was observed a handful of times. The V gene is TRBV19, the J gene TRBJ2-1, with D perhaps TRBD1 (5 bases). V was shortened by 3 bases and J by 4 bases, with 19 bases between the two germline ends. Germline CDR1 reads LNHDA; CDR2 reads SQIVND (reference sequence). This CDR3 comprises 17 residues. The CDR3 DNA reads as TGTGCCAGTAGTATTCTCGGTGAACAGGCTTATTACAATGAGCAGTTCTTC. Protein sequence: CASSILGEQAYYNEQFF. Based on the CDR3 plus reference TRBV19 and TRBJ2-1, the full variable domain is DGGITQSPKYLFRKEGQNVTLSCEQNLNHDAMYWYRQDPGQGLRLIYYSQIVNDFQKGDIAEGYSVSREKKESFPLTVTSAQKNPTAFYLCASSILGEQAYYNEQFFGPGTRLTVL.

This chain joins TRBV27 and TRBJ1-3; tentatively, D is TRBD1 (6 bases). The CDR3 sequence is 15 residues long. Germline CDR1 is MNHEY and CDR2 is SMNVEV (reference sequence). The V and J ends lost 6 bases and 0 bases respectively, with 12 bases between them. The CDR3 here is CASRGGGGSGNTIYF. The DNA of the CDR3 is TGTGCCAGCAGGGGGGGCGGTGGCTCTGGAAACACCATATATTTT.

The chain carries TRBV12-3 or TRBV12-4 and TRBJ1-5; 8 bases align to TRBD1. V trimming: 5 bases; J trimming: 7 bases; junction bases outside the gene matches: 4. The CDR3 is 13 amino acids. The CDR3 sequence: CASSRQGIQPQHF. In DNA form, the CDR3 reads TGTGCCAGCAGTAGACAGGGGATCCAGCCCCAGCATTTT.

The chain joins TRBV7-2 to TRBJ2-1, with D unresolved. With 3 bases removed from V and 7 bases from J, the gap between germline ends came to 10 bases. Germline V CDR1 and CDR2: SGHTA, FQGNSA. This CDR3 has 13 amino acids. CDR3: CASSLVMANEQFF. The DNA for the CDR3 is TGTGCCAGCAGCTTGGTTATGGCGAATGAGCAGTTCTTC.

The chain combines TRBV18 with TRBJ1-1; D gene unclear. V was cut by 3 bases and J by 1 base, with 9 bases left in between. This CDR3 has 14 amino acids. Germline CDR1 and CDR2: KGHSH and LQKENI. This chain's CDR3 is CASSPPLKNTEAFF. As DNA, the CDR3 is TGTGCCAGCTCACCTCCCTTAAAGAACACTGAAGCTTTCTTT. Complete variable domain (other parts from reference TRBV18 and TRBJ1-1): NAGVMQNPRHLVRRRGQEARLRCSPMKGHSHVYWYRQLPEEGLKFMVYLQKENIIDESGMPKERFSAEFPKEGPSILRIQQVVRGDSAAYFCASSPPLKNTEAFFGQGTRLTVV.

This chain uses TRBV7-7 with TRBJ2-7, with 10 bases that match TRBD2. Germline-derived CDR1 and CDR2 are SSHAT and FNYEAQ (reference sequence). This CDR3 region has 16 residues. The J segment lost 5 bases and the V segment lost 5 bases, leaving 12 bases of the junction unmatched. CDR3 residues: CASSVSGRAGLNEQYF. CDR3 in DNA: TGTGCCAGCAGCGTAAGCGGGAGGGCCGGTTTGAACGAGCAGTACTTC.

The chain carries TRBV6-4 and TRBJ2-7; no clear D. V lost 7 bases and J lost 3, with 16 bases in between. From germline, CDR1 is MRHNA and CDR2 SNTAGT. This CDR3 is built from 14 residues. This CDR3 reads CASNRPRQHYEQYF. The CDR3 nucleotides are TGTGCCAGCAACAGACCGAGACAACACTACGAGCAGTACTTC.

J is TRBJ1-1 and V is TRBV9; D gene uncertain. Germline-derived CDR1 and CDR2 are SGDLS and YYNGEE. This CDR3 contains 15 residues. The ends were cut back, 3 bases at V and 1 base at J, with 13 bases in the middle. The CDR3 DNA is TGTGCCAGCAGCGATATAAGGTATGGGAACACTGAAGCTTTCTTT. It is translated as CASSDIRYGNTEAFF.

The chain links TRBV20-1 to TRBJ1-1; 7 bases align to TRBD1. Unmatched junction bases numbered 11, after V lost 3 bases and J lost 4 bases. The CDR3 is made up of 15 amino acids. Germline assignment: CDR1 DFQATT and CDR2 SNEGSKA (reference sequence). The CDR3 spells CSASLPPGGLTEAFF. In nucleotides, the CDR3 is TGCAGTGCTAGTCTCCCCCCAGGGGGGCTCACTGAAGCTTTCTTT.

This chain joins TRBV11-2 and TRBJ1-2; D remains ambiguous. V was trimmed by 5 bases and J by 4 bases, leaving 17 bases between them. The CDR3 is 15 amino acids. Germline V gives CDR1 SGHAT, CDR2 FQNNGV. CDR3: CASSPSGAGIYGYTF. For the CDR3, the DNA is TGTGCCAGCAGCCCATCAGGCGCGGGGATCTATGGCTACACCTTC.

The chain uses TRBV2 and TRBJ1-2; 7 bases are shared with TRBD1. Unmatched junction bases numbered 14, after V lost 6 bases and J lost 4 bases. CDR1 is SNHLY and CDR2 is FYNNEI in the germline V gene. The length of the CDR3 is 16 residues. The CDR3 here is CASSADRVIISYGYTF. The CDR3 bases are TGTGCCAGCAGCGCAGACAGGGTGATAATTTCCTATGGCTACACCTTC.

The V gene is TRBV5-5, the J gene TRBJ1-2, with TRBD1 as a possible D gene (6 bases). Between the trimmed V and J ends, which lost 4 bases and 3 bases, there was a span of 13 bases. The germline V gene has CDR1 SGHKS and CDR2 YYEKEE (reference sequence). The CDR3 is made up of 14 amino acids. The DNA for the CDR3 is TGTGCCAGCAGCGAGACAGGTTCCGACTATGGCTACACCTTC. This sequence encodes CASSETGSDYGYTF. The full variable domain, its missing parts supplied by reference TRBV5-5 and TRBJ1-2, is DAGVTQSPTHLIKTRGQQVTLRCSPISGHKSVSWYQQVLGQGPQFIFQYYEKEERGRGNFPDRFSARQFPNYSSELNVNALLLGDSALYLCASSETGSDYGYTFGSGTRLTVV.